This T cell receptor (beta chain) was identified in a study of blood T cell repertoires in COVID-19. Study overall: The United States, Italy and Spain were the sources of the acute and convalescent COVID-19 samples. Sources were T cells, B-cell-depleted T cells, or PBMCs; the material itself was cDNA or gDNA.

This CDR3 comprises 17 residues. V shed 1 base, J shed 2 bases, and the junction held 6 bases outside the gene matches. Germline CDR1 LGHNA, CDR2 YNFKEQ. Living in about two dozen US areas, the participants were between 18 and 89 years of age. In the original analysis: Reference gene primer amplification gave nucleated cell count estimates. The assay was immunoSEQ multiplex PCR, and TCRdb's table has in-frame clones only and misses some. The D gene and trimming were derived from the DNA, and the V and J assignments and clone size from that table. Here the sample spans 490,000 or so clones, about nine tenths being singletons.

The chain recombines TRBV4-2 with TRBJ2-5; 11 bases are shared with TRBD2. The receptor was isolated from an older woman who had recovered from COVID-19. Sequenced material: PBMCs or T cells enriched from blood (not recorded which). The CDR3, as DNA: TGTGCCAGCAGCCAAGGTCTAGCGGGGGGACCACAAGAGACCCAGTACTTC. Its translation: CASSQGLAGGPQETQYF.